The present TCR beta chain was sequenced within a study of shared clonotypes between healthy human individuals. Per the germline V gene, CDR1 is LNHDA and CDR2 is SQIVND (reference sequence). The V gene lost 0 bases and the J gene lost 4 bases, with 12 bases spanning the gap. This CDR3 contains 16 residues. TCRdb keeps only in-frame clones here, not all; method: immunoSEQ multiplex PCR. The sample carries roughly 700,000 clones, approximately 79% recorded once. This clonotype originated in a woman in her 30s in good health. The source material was memory CD4+ T cells sorted from blood. As to subset: CD45RA-negative fraction. V and J are TRBV19 and TRBJ1-4; D gene unclear. The CDR3 sequence: CASSIDLGAGNEKLFF. In DNA form, the CDR3 reads TGTGCCAGTAGTATAGATCTTGGTGCGGGTAATGAAAAACTGTTTTTT.